The clone carrying this T cell receptor beta chain was counted a few times. What it binds is not known. These data originate in a study of CD8 T cells in ankylosing spondylitis. V shed 0 bases and J shed 7 bases, with 17 bases lying between them. In germline, CDR1 is SGHRS, CDR2 YFSETQ. CDR3 size: 16 residues. Points from the study as a whole: In ankylosing spondylitis patients, matched synovial fluid reportedly showed significant enrichment of disease-linked clones. It appeared that ankylosing spondylitis blood was characterized by a TCR beta motif of seven or eight highly homologous variants.

Libraries of TCR beta came from quantitative 5'-RACE with molecular barcodes. Using its own MiXCR run on the 5' RACE reads, TCRdb lists one record per CDR3 protein. The sample lists roughly 370,000 distinct CDR3 sequences; 20% to 25% were seen once. Sequencing input: blood, either unsorted or a sorted T cell fraction (not recorded which). The J gene is TRBJ2-4, the V gene TRBV5-1, with D possibly matching TRBD2 (5 bases). The TCR sequence derives from a male donor with ankylosing spondylitis. The CDR3 sequence: CASSLDPKSTGNIQYF. The CDR3 coding sequence is TGCGCCAGCAGCTTGGACCCAAAGAGTACGGGGAACATTCAGTACTTC.